The next 12 T cell receptor beta chains were all read from a single sample in a study of T cells in severe cutaneous drug reactions. Libraries were made by iRepertoire multiplex PCR with TCR subtype-specific primers for bulk and single-cell sequencing. TCRdb processed the multiplex PCR reads again and assigns one entry to each CDR3 protein, with no DNA. Here the sample table reports more than 20,000 distinct CDR3 sequences. Sequenced patients had Stevens-Johnson syndrome or toxic epidermal necrolysis caused by carbamazepine. The sequencing input was PBMCs. The origin of the receptors is a human donor with toxic epidermal necrolysis, a severe cutaneous drug reaction.

The rearrangement joins TRBV18 to TRBJ2-1. Looked up from germline, CDR1 is KGHSH and CDR2 is LQKENI. The CDR3 runs to 14 residues. CDR3 loop: CASSPPNKGVEQFF.

CDR3: CSASGTRYEQYF. This rearrangement joins TRBV20-1 to TRBJ2-7; TCRdb names TRBD2, which stays unverified in the absence of DNA. The germline gives CDR1 DFQATT, CDR2 SNEGSKA (reference sequence). CDR3 size: 12 residues.

The chain combines TRBV3-1 with TRBJ2-7. Germline lookup yields CDR1 LGHDT and CDR2 YNNKEL (reference sequence). The CDR3 length is 16 residues. CDR3 residues: CASSQPGLASSYEQYF.

V gene TRBV27 combines with J gene TRBJ1-2. The CDR3 is 13 amino acids. Germline CDR1 and CDR2: MNHEY and SMNVEV (reference sequence). CDR3 residues: CASSLEGRGGYTF.

This chain connects TRBV20-1 to TRBJ2-3; TCRdb's D call, TRBD2, is unchecked because there is no DNA. The CDR3 has 16 amino acids. Germline-derived CDR1 and CDR2 are DFQATT and SNEGSKA (reference sequence). CDR3 protein: CSARDLRAGGRDTQYF.

V and J are TRBV19 and TRBJ2-7; absent DNA, TCRdb's TRBD1 call cannot be checked. From germline, CDR1 is LNHDA and CDR2 SQIVND (reference sequence). The CDR3 covers 15 residues. This chain's CDR3 is CASRLAWTDIYEQYF.

The CDR3 loop is CASKWRLTDTQYF. The chain uses TRBV2 and TRBJ2-3. There are 13 residues in the CDR3. Germline CDR1 is SNHLY and CDR2 is FYNNEI.

This chain connects TRBV19 to TRBJ2-1; TCRdb names TRBD2, which stays unverified in the absence of DNA. The germline CDR1 and CDR2 sequences are LNHDA and SQIVND (reference sequence). The CDR3 contains 18 residues. This CDR3 is CASSIHPSGGPVMKEQFF.

The V gene is TRBV4-3, the J gene TRBJ1-5. The CDR3 has 15 amino acids. The V gene's germline CDR1 is LGHNA and CDR2 YSLEER. The CDR3 reads CASSLAWGSNQPQHF.

The rearrangement uses TRBV12-3 or TRBV12-4 and TRBJ1-1; the TRBD1 assignment by TCRdb is unverifiable without DNA. This CDR3 is built from 12 residues. The CDR3 here is CASSPGGSDAFF.

The CDR3 is CASREGGSPLHF. J is TRBJ1-6 and V is TRBV27; absent DNA, TCRdb's TRBD1 call cannot be checked. This CDR3 has 12 amino acids. CDR1 and CDR2 (germline): MNHEY, SMNVEV (reference sequence).

The chain joins TRBV3-1 to TRBJ2-1; the D gene TCRdb calls, TRBD2, cannot be checked with no DNA. There are 16 residues in the CDR3. The V gene's germline CDR1 is LGHDT and CDR2 YNNKEL (reference sequence). CDR3 in amino acids: CASSRLLAGDYNEQFF.